The TCR beta chain under discussion was sequenced for a study of shared clonotypes between healthy human individuals (dated by TCRdb to the early 2020s). Regarding the complete study: The cohort comprised a couple of women and a few men aged 18 to 49 years. Per donor, three plates each were used for CD4 naive and CD4 memory, two for CD8 naive, and one for CD8 memory. To estimate repertoire size and how much clonotype sharing occurs between individuals, the study deeply sequenced the blood TCR repertoires of 5 or 6 healthy adults. Libraries were prepared and TCR repertoires were sequenced by different laboratories using diverse techniques, in order to increase sequencing depth and limit assay-specific biases. Leukapheresis yielded between about 0.85 and 9.5 billion PBMCs per donor. What the research found in general, with its limitations: Even with the large sequencing depth, rarefaction of the sorted-subset datasets indicated that sequencing was incomplete. Higher generation probabilities were observed for clonotypes shared by all four sorted-subset donors than for non-shared clonotypes. Sharing across a handful of donors was observed for around 4.8% of naive CD4, under 4% of naive CD8, 2% to 2.5% of memory CD4, and approximately 0.41% of memory CD8 clonotypes. Naive subsets generally had larger estimated clonotype richness than memory subsets did. Based on pairwise subsampling, the degree of clonotype sharing among donors was expected to be affected by sequencing depth. Sampling was restricted to blood, and TCR repertoires in tissue are likely to differ from TCR repertoires in blood. The genetic and exposure-history diversity represented was limited by the small number of donors.

Using the deep immunoSEQ assay, TCR CDR3 regions were amplified from genomic DNA by multiplex PCR. Genomic DNA extracted from each cell subset was distributed evenly over all wells of several immunoSEQ 96-well plates, and each plate served as one replicate. For sorted subsets, around 0.2 ug of genomic DNA, equivalent to tens of thousands of T cell genomes, went into each replicate PCR. The purified libraries were quantified using a Qubit 3.0 fluorometer, sized with a Bioanalyzer 2100, and then quantified again using the KAPA Library Quantification kit. Every immunoSEQ 96-well plate was sequenced on a dedicated single-read 150-cycle Illumina NextSeq 550 flow cell. The paper's processing steps were these. Because the immunoSEQ output included only junctional sequences and no quality scores, the filtering could not be the same as the filtering used for full-length reads. To assign V/J genes and CDR3, sequences were annotated against IMGT germline references using PyIR, a Python wrapper for IgBLAST v1.9. Reads with weak V/J assignments (E-value above 1e-6), missing CDR3, stop codons, out-of-frame junctions, or ambiguous translated residues were removed. V3J clonotypes were defined by identical inferred V gene, J gene, and CDR3 amino acid sequence. To compute the percentage overlap between repertoires, the number of shared unique clonotypes was divided by the size of the smaller repertoire. Richness of each repertoire was evaluated using RTK rarefaction, the Chao1 estimator, and Recon v2.1 estimates of unobserved clonotypes. For all TCRbeta clonotypes obtained by the gDNA method from a few donors, generation probabilities were computed with OLGA. TCRdb took this table from immuneACCESS and kept in-frame rearrangements with V and J called. Such tables lack part of the clones; where checked against another copy, unresolved V genes explain under half of the gap, and the rest is unexplained. V, J and clone size are those of that table, while D and trimming were read from the DNA. The sample data list over 2 million clones, and about 95% of these were observed just once. Jointly, the top ten make up about 1.1% of the sample.

CD8 naive samples were CD45RO-negative cells positively selected for CCR7, giving a CD45RA+CCR7+ population that excluded TemRA cells. The donors were healthy, HIV-negative adults with no recently reported acute infections or vaccinations. Every donor was a Caucasian adult living in Nashville, Tennessee, USA. Blood was obtained by leukapheresis, after which PBMCs were separated by Ficoll-Histopaque density gradient centrifugation and cryopreserved in liquid nitrogen vapor phase. Purity and quantity of every magnetically sorted T cell population were checked by analytical flow cytometry. Genomic DNA was isolated from every sorted fraction and measured by UV absorbance on a Nanodrop 2000c. CDR3 length: 15 amino acids, cysteine to phenylalanine. Only the CDR3 portion is preserved as DNA: 45 bases, with reading frame beginning at the first base. Relative to germline, V is missing 2 bases and J is missing 3 bases, with 5 bases of the junction outside any gene match. Looking up the germline V gene (reference sequence) yields CDR1 MNHEY and CDR2 SMNVEV.

About this clone itself: Its antigen is not yet known. It has no much larger one-base neighbor in the sample; base qualities were not kept.

The chain is assembled from TRBV27 and TRBJ2-3, and TRBD2 matches 7 of the central bases. The sequencing input was naive CD8+ T cells sorted from blood. Interpreted using the paper, the cell subset or site label stands for: CD45RA+CCR7+. This receptor was taken from a man between 18 and 35 years old in good health. The CDR3 protein: CASSLIGLGTDTQYF. The bases are TGTGCCAGCAGTTTAATCGGACTAGGGACAGATACGCAGTATTTT.